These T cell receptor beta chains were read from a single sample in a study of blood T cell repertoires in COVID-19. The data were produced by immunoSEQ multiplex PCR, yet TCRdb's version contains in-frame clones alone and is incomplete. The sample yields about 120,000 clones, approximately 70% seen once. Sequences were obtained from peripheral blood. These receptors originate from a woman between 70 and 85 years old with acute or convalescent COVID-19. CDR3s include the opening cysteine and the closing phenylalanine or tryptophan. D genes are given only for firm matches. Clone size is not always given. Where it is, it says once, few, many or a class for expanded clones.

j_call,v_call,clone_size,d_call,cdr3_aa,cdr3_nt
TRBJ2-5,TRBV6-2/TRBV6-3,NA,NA,CASSYGGSLIQETQYF,TGTGCCAGCAGTTACGGAGGGTCGCTTATCCAAGAGACCCAGTACTTC
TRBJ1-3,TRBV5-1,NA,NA,CASSNRASSGNTIYF,TGCGCCAGCAGCAACAGAGCAAGCTCTGGAAACACCATATATTTT
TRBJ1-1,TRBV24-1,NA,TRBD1,CATSERGRTEAFF,TGTGCCACCAGTGAGAGGGGGCGAACTGAAGCTTTCTTT
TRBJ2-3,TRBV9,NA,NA,CASTEGPTDTQYF,TGTGCCAGCACGGAGGGGCCCACAGATACGCAGTATTTT
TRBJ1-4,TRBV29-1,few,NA,CSVLRDTRVFF,TGCAGCGTCCTACGGGACACCAGGGTGTTTTTT
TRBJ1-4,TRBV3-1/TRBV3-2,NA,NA,CASSQGQKCFF,TGTGCCAGCAGCCAAGGCCAGAAATGTTTTTTT
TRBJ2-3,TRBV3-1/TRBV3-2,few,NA,CASSQQNTDTQYF,TGTGCCAGCAGCCAACAGAACACAGATACGCAGTATTTT
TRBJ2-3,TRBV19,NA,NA,CASSSDRGGRSDTQYF,TGTGCCAGTAGTAGCGACAGGGGAGGGAGGTCAGATACGCAGTATTTT
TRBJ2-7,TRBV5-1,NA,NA,CASSLAGAGSEQYF,TGCGCCAGCAGCTTGGCTGGGGCCGGGAGTGAGCAGTACTTC
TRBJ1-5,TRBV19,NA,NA,CASSDTGPRNQPQHF,TGTGCCAGCTCTGACACAGGGCCCCGTAATCAGCCCCAGCATTTT
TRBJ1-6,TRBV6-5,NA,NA,CASSWSSSNSPLHF,TGTGCCAGCAGTTGGAGCAGTTCGAATTCACCCCTCCACTTT
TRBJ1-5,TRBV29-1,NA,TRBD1,CSAAGQGNQPQHF,TGCAGCGCCGCGGGACAGGGCAATCAGCCCCAGCATTTT
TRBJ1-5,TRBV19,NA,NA,CASSIGGANNQPQHF,TGTGCCAGTAGTATCGGCGGGGCTAACAATCAGCCCCAGCATTTT
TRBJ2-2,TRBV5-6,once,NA,CASSSLRVTGELFF,TGTGCCAGCAGCTCCCTAAGAGTCACCGGGGAGCTGTTTTTT
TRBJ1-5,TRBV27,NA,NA,CATRKHDGSNQPQHF,TGTGCCACCCGGAAACACGACGGGAGCAATCAGCCCCAGCATTTT
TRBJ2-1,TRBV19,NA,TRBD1,CASSITGTGGEQFF,TGTGCCAGTAGTATAACCGGGACAGGCGGAGAGCAGTTCTTC
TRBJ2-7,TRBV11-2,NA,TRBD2,CASSTDGGTAYEQYF,TGTGCCAGCAGCACAGACGGGGGGACGGCCTACGAGCAGTACTTC
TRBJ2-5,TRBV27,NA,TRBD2,CASSFAAGGPETQYF,TGTGCCAGCAGTTTTGCAGCGGGAGGGCCGGAGACCCAGTACTTC
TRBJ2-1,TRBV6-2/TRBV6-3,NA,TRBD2,CASSSSGGAYNEQFF,TGTGCCAGCAGTAGTAGCGGGGGGGCCTACAATGAGCAGTTCTTC
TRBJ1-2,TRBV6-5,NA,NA,CASSPNRVVGYTF,TGTGCCAGCAGTCCCAACAGGGTGGTTGGCTACACCTTC
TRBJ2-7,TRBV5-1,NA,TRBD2,CASSSGGPSYEQYF,TGCGCCAGCAGCTCGGGAGGCCCCTCCTACGAGCAGTACTTC
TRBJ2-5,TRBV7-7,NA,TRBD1,CASSLSTGGETQYF,TGTGCTAGCAGCTTATCGACAGGGGGGGAGACCCAGTACTTC
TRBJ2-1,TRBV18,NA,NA,CASSPPRAGYNEQFF,TGTGCCAGCTCACCCCCCAGGGCAGGCTACAATGAGCAGTTCTTC
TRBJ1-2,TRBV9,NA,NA,CASSVNANYGYTF,TGTGCCAGCAGCGTTAATGCTAACTATGGCTACACCTTC
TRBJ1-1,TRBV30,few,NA,CAWSVSQGIGTEAFF,TGTGCCTGGAGTGTCTCCCAGGGGATAGGCACTGAAGCTTTCTTT
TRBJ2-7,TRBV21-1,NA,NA,CASSILSYEQYF,TGTGCCAGCAGCATCCTCTCCTACGAGCAGTACTTC
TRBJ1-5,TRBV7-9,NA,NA,CASSLPRQYSNQPQHF,TGTGCCAGCAGCTTACCTCGACAGTATAGCAATCAGCCCCAGCATTTT
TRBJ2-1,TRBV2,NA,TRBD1,CASSVTGQGYNEQFF,TGTGCCAGCAGTGTAACGGGACAGGGTTACAATGAGCAGTTCTTC
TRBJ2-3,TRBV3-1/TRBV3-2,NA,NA,CASSTPGTSTDTQYF,TGTGCCAGCAGCACCCCCGGGACTAGCACAGATACGCAGTATTTT
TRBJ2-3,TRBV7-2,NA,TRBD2,CASSFIRGGAGTDTQYF,TGTGCCAGCAGCTTTATCCGCGGGGGGGCCGGCACAGATACGCAGTATTTT
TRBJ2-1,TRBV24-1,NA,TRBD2,CATSGLAGHNEQFF,TGTGCCACCAGTGGACTAGCGGGACACAATGAGCAGTTCTTC
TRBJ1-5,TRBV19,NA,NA,CASSISQAGNQPQHF,TGTGCCAGTAGTATCAGTCAGGCAGGGAATCAGCCCCAGCATTTT
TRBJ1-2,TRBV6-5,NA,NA,CASSYSSSTGYGYTF,TGTGCCAGCAGTTACTCGAGTAGTACAGGGTATGGCTACACCTTC
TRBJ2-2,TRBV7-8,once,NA,CASSPGLNTGELFF,TGTGCCAGCAGCCCCGGACTGAACACCGGGGAGCTGTTTTTT
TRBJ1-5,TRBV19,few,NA,CASSILMPQVSNQPQHF,TGTGCCAGTAGTATTTTAATGCCCCAGGTTAGCAATCAGCCCCAGCATTTT
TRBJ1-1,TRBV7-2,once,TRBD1,CASSRPGQEAFF,TGTGCCAGCAGCCGCCCGGGACAGGAAGCTTTCTTT
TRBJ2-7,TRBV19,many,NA,CASSKQGQSSYEQYF,TGTGCCAGTAGTAAACAGGGCCAGAGCTCCTACGAGCAGTACTTC
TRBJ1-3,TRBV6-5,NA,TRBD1,CASRRDRGIGNTIYF,TGTGCCAGCAGGCGGGACAGGGGCATAGGAAACACCATATATTTT
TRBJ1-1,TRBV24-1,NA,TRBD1,CATRDRGNTEAFF,TGTGCCACCAGGGACAGGGGGAACACTGAAGCTTTCTTT
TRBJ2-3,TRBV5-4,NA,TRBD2,CASSLGERGRFSTDTQYF,TGTGCCAGCAGCCTAGGCGAGCGGGGGAGATTTAGCACAGATACGCAGTATTTT
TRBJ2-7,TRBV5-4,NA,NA,CASSLAGSPYEQYF,TGTGCCAGCAGCTTGGCAGGGTCTCCCTACGAGCAGTACTTC
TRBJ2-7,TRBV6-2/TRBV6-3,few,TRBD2,CASSHGLARPHEQYF,TGTGCCAGCAGTCACGGACTAGCGCGACCCCACGAGCAGTACTTC
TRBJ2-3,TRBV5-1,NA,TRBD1,CASSLAAQGAGDTQYF,TGCGCCAGCAGCTTGGCGGCACAGGGGGCAGGAGATACGCAGTATTTT
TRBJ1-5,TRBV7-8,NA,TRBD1,CASSLGTGGRSNQPQHF,TGTGCCAGCAGCTTAGGGACAGGGGGCAGAAGCAATCAGCCCCAGCATTTT
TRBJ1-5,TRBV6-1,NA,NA,CASSELRQPQHF,TGTGCCAGCAGTGAACTACGGCAGCCCCAGCATTTT
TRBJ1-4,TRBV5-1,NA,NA,CASSLEGLTDEKLFF,TGCGCCAGCAGCTTGGAGGGACTGACTGATGAAAAACTGTTTTTT
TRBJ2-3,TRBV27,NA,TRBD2,CASSWTSGTDTQYF,TGTGCCAGCAGTTGGACTAGTGGCACAGATACGCAGTATTTT
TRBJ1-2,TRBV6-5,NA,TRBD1,CASNPGQLVYGYTF,TGTGCCAGCAATCCGGGACAGCTTGTTTATGGCTACACCTTC
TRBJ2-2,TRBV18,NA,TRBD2,CASSPGGGNTGELFF,TGTGCCAGCTCACCAGGCGGGGGAAACACCGGGGAGCTGTTTTTT
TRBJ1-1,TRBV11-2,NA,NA,CASSLVRGGGTEAFF,TGTGCCAGCAGCTTAGTGAGGGGAGGGGGGACTGAAGCTTTCTTT
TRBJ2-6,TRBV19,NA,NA,CASSIRGPGAGSGANVLTF,TGTGCCAGTAGTATACGAGGTCCGGGAGCCGGCTCTGGGGCCAACGTCCTGACTTTC
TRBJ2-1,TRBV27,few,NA,CASSLSGRGYGEQFF,TGTGCCAGCAGTTTATCCGGGAGAGGGTATGGTGAGCAGTTCTTC
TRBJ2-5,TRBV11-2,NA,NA,CASSPRGASETQYF,TGTGCCAGCAGCCCCAGGGGCGCGAGTGAGACCCAGTACTTC
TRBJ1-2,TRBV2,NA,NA,CASSEATGRYGYTF,TGTGCCAGCAGTGAAGCGACAGGCCGCTATGGCTACACCTTC
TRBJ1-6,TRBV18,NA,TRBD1,CASADRNNSPLHF,TGTGCCAGCGCGGACAGGAATAATTCACCCCTCCACTTT